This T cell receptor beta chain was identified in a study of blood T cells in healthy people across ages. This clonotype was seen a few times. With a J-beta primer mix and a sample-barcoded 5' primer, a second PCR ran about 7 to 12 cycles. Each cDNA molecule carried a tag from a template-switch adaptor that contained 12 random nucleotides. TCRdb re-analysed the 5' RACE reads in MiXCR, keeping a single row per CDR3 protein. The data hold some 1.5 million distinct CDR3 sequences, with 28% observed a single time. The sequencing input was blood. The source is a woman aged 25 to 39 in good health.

For the CDR3, the DNA is TGTGCCAGCAGACTAAGGGACGATGAGCAGTTCTTC. This sequence encodes CASRLRDDEQFF. The J gene is TRBJ2-1, the V gene TRBV11-2; D possibly uses TRBD1 or TRBD2 (5 bases each). The V gene's germline CDR1 is SGHAT and CDR2 FQNNGV. The CDR3 sequence is 12 residues long. The V end lost 6 bases, the J end lost 8 bases, and 11 bases lay between the germline ends.